The 31 T cell receptor beta chains below come from one sample, sequenced in a study of T cells in Graves' hyperthyroidism and ophthalmopathy. TCR beta CDR3 sequences were amplified from RNA transcripts. HTBI primers were used for first-round RT-PCR of the TCR CDR3. TCRdb used MiXCR to reprocess the multiplex PCR reads, holding one entry per CDR3 protein. The data hold some 370,000 distinct CDR3 sequences, with around an eighth observed a single time. Sample: blood. All receptors come from a man aged 50 to 60 with Graves' ophthalmopathy.

This clonotype was observed many times. The chain links TRBV5-1 to TRBJ2-5, with TRBD2 matching over 8 bases. V gave up 5 bases and J gave up 5 bases; unmatched junction bases: 14. Looked up from germline, CDR1 is SGHRS and CDR2 is YFSETQ. The CDR3 spans 16 residues. The CDR3 nucleotides are TGCGCCAGCAGTTCGTCCCTGCGCGGGAGGATGGAGACCCAGTACTTC. This encodes CASSSSLRGRMETQYF.

The table lists this clonotype with many counts. This chain uses TRBV9 with TRBJ1-5; D is ambiguous. Looked up from germline, CDR1 is SGDLS and CDR2 is YYNGEE. CDR3 length: 13 amino acids. V was cut by 4 bases and J by 5 bases, with 10 bases left in between. DNA for the CDR3: TGTGCCAGCAGCTTAGAGGACGATCAGCCCCAGCATTTT. Amino acid sequence: CASSLEDDQPQHF.

This clonotype has a handful of counts. One base away lies a much larger clone, so this may be a sequencing read error. DNA for the CDR3: TGTGCCTGGCTAGCCGCGGGCAGGAACTATGGCTACACCTTC. Translation gives CAWLAAGRNYGYTF. The rearrangement uses TRBV30 and TRBJ1-2; D ambiguous. The CDR3 totals 14 residues. V gave up 5 bases and J gave up 2 bases, with 15 bases separating them. From germline, CDR1 is GTSNPN and CDR2 SVGIG (reference sequence).

This clonotype was counted a few times. This chain links TRBV2 with TRBJ2-3, with 9 nucleotides matching TRBD2. V shed 6 bases and J 4 bases; nucleotides not matched to a gene: 8. This CDR3 is built from 15 residues. Germline V CDR1 and CDR2: SNHLY, FYNNEI. Here the CDR3 DNA reads TGTGCCAGCAGAAAGCTAGCGGGGTGGTCAGATACGCAGTATTTT. It is translated as CASRKLAGWSDTQYF.

This clonotype was recorded many times. The chain combines TRBV24-1 with TRBJ2-3; the D is unclear. V was cut by 4 bases and J by 0 bases, with 19 bases left in between. The germline V gene encodes CDR1 KGHDR and CDR2 SFDVKD. The CDR3 has 18 amino acids. CDR3 protein: CATSDSFPDGRSTDTQYF. The CDR3 DNA follows: TGTGCCACCAGTGACTCTTTCCCGGACGGACGAAGCACAGATACGCAGTATTTT.

This clonotype has ten or more counts. V and J are TRBV30 and TRBJ2-7; 7 nucleotides match TRBD1. V was pared by 3 bases and J by 3 bases, with 11 bases of the junction left unmatched. In germline, CDR1 is GTSNPN, CDR2 SVGIG (reference sequence). This CDR3 is built from 15 residues. The CDR3 reads CAWRETGTALYEQYF. CDR3 coding DNA: TGTGCCTGGAGGGAAACCGGGACAGCTCTCTACGAGCAGTACTTC.

This clonotype has ten or more counts. The chain employs TRBV11-3 and TRBJ2-7; D might be TRBD1 (5 bases). This CDR3 spans 15 amino acids. CDR1 SGHNT and CDR2 YENEEA come from the germline V gene. The germline V and J ends were trimmed by 5 bases and 5 bases, with 19 bases remaining between them. CDR3 protein: CASSVGPVQGHEQYF. CDR3 DNA: TGTGCCAGCAGCGTTGGACCGGTTCAGGGCCACGAGCAGTACTTC.

This chain connects TRBV29-1 to TRBJ2-3; possible D gene TRBD2, 5 bases. Trimming left V 0 bases short and J 4 bases short, with 17 bases between. Germline V CDR1 and CDR2: SQVTM, ANQGSEA. The CDR3 has 16 residues. CDR3 DNA: TGCAGCGTTGAAGACCGGGGTGTAGCCAGCCCAGATACGCAGTATTTT. It codes for CSVEDRGVASPDTQYF.

This clonotype was recorded a few times. The chain has TRBV15 and TRBJ2-1; D is perhaps TRBD1 (8 bases). The V gene's germline CDR1 is LNHNV and CDR2 YYDKDF (reference sequence). With 5 bases removed from V and 4 bases from J, the gap between germline ends came to 12 bases. This CDR3 contains 14 residues. The CDR3 DNA sequence: TGTGCCACCAGCGGGGGGGACAGGTACAATGAGCAGTTCTTC. Residues: CATSGGDRYNEQFF.

This clonotype was seen ten or more times. The chain has TRBV11-3 and TRBJ2-3; D possibly corresponds to TRBD2 (6 bases). The germline V gene encodes CDR1 SGHNT and CDR2 YENEEA. The CDR3 totals 16 residues. V was clipped by 10 bases and J by 0 bases, with 20 bases between them. The CDR3 coding sequence is TGTGCCACTACGTGGGACCCGGCGGGGAGCACAGATACGCAGTATTTT. Amino acids: CATTWDPAGSTDTQYF.

The J gene is TRBJ2-2, the V gene TRBV4-2, with TRBD2 matching 11 bases. The trim removed 3 bases at V and 4 bases at J, leaving 7 bases unmatched. The CDR3 contains 17 residues. Germline lookup yields CDR1 LGHNA and CDR2 YNFKEQ. Here the CDR3 DNA reads TGTGCCAGCAGCCAGGGACTAGCGGCAATGGGCACCGGGGAGCTGTTTTTT. This sequence encodes CASSQGLAAMGTGELFF.

This clonotype was seen many times. V usage is TRBV12-3 or TRBV12-4 and J usage is TRBJ1-1; D gene unclear. V was pared by 3 bases and J by 0 bases, with 5 bases between. The CDR3 consists of 13 residues. CDR3 nucleotide sequence: TGTGCCAGCAGTTTTGGCATGAACACTGAAGCTTTCTTT. It codes for CASSFGMNTEAFF.

The V call is TRBV15, the J call TRBJ2-7, with D possibly matching TRBD1 (6 bases). V lost 5 bases and J lost 5, with 16 bases in between. The CDR3 is 14 amino acids. Germline V gene lookup returns CDR1 LNHNV and CDR2 YYDKDF (reference sequence). This chain's CDR3 is CATSRDRRSDEQYF. The DNA for the CDR3 is TGTGCCACCAGCCGTGACAGGAGGAGTGACGAGCAGTACTTC.

This clonotype was recorded at least ten times. This chain links TRBV10-2 with TRBJ1-5; 8 nucleotides align to TRBD1. The J segment lost 4 bases and the V segment lost 6 bases, leaving 5 bases of the junction unmatched. The V gene's germline CDR1 is WSHSY and CDR2 SAAADI. The CDR3 has 14 amino acids. The CDR3 loop reads CASSQQGVNQPQHF. In nucleotides, the CDR3 is TGCGCCAGCAGCCAACAGGGGGTTAATCAGCCCCAGCATTTT.

The CDR3 is CASSRGQASYEQYF. The CDR3 DNA follows: TGTGCCAGCAGCCGGGGACAGGCTTCCTACGAGCAGTACTTC. This sequence joins TRBV3-1 and TRBJ2-7, with 8 positions matching TRBD1. V dropped 4 bases and J dropped 1; count of bases not matched to a gene: 3. The CDR3 has 14 residues. CDR1 and CDR2 (germline): LGHDT, YNNKEL (reference sequence).

The chain employs TRBV20-1 and TRBJ2-5; 7 bases map to TRBD1. With V trimmed by 1 base and J by 5 bases, 7 bases remained unmatched. The CDR3 loop spans 14 amino acids. Germline V gene lookup returns CDR1 DFQATT and CDR2 SNEGSKA (reference sequence). In DNA, the CDR3 is TGCAGTGCTAGAGTCCCACAGGGGCGGGAGACCCAGTACTTC. Translated, it gives CSARVPQGRETQYF.

The chain combines TRBV5-5 with TRBJ2-3; a possible D gene is TRBD2 (6 bases). Germline assignment: CDR1 SGHKS and CDR2 YYEKEE (reference sequence). This CDR3 contains 17 residues. V was trimmed by 1 base and J by 5 bases, leaving 20 bases between them. The CDR3 DNA sequence: TGTGCCAGCAGCTTGAGAAGGCTCGGGGGTCTCTTAGATACGCAGTATTTT. Translation gives CASSLRRLGGLLDTQYF.

This clonotype was counted ten times or more. The V and J genes are TRBV6-1 and TRBJ1-1; D remains unclear. Germline loops: CDR1 MNHNS, CDR2 SASEGT. The CDR3 sequence is 15 residues long. Trimming pared 6 bases from V and 0 bases from J, leaving 14 bases between. CDR3 sequence reads: CASSAVKWMNTEAFF. CDR3 nucleotides: TGTGCCAGCAGCGCCGTGAAATGGATGAACACTGAAGCTTTCTTT.

In its sample, this clonotype was seen many times. V usage is TRBV9 and J usage is TRBJ2-3, with TRBD2 identical over 15 bases. Germline loops: CDR1 SGDLS, CDR2 YYNGEE. The CDR3 runs to 20 residues. Trimming took 0 bases from V and 6 from J; bases not matched to a gene: 14. The CDR3 here is CASSVETGLAGGPYPDTQYF. In nucleotides, the CDR3 is TGTGCCAGCAGCGTAGAAACCGGACTAGCGGGAGGGCCCTACCCCGATACGCAGTATTTT.

This clonotype has a count of ten or more. The rearrangement joins TRBV9 to TRBJ2-7; TRBD1 agrees at 7 bases. V lost 2 bases and J lost 4; bases outside the gene matches: 6. The CDR3 has 14 residues. Germline lookup yields CDR1 SGDLS and CDR2 YYNGEE. This CDR3 is CASSVDRDRYEQYF. The CDR3 DNA reads TGTGCCAGCAGCGTTGACAGGGATCGTTACGAGCAGTACTTC.

There are many counts of this clonotype. V usage is TRBV30 and J usage is TRBJ2-2; a weak D match, TRBD2 (5 bases). Trimming shortened V by 0 bases and J by 6 bases, and 11 bases separated the two germline ends. The CDR3 length is 14 residues. The germline CDR1 and CDR2 sequences are GTSNPN and SVGIG (reference sequence). The DNA of the CDR3 is TGTGCCTGGAGTGTAATGGCCGGGGCCGGGGAGCTGTTTTTT. It is translated as CAWSVMAGAGELFF.

J is TRBJ2-3 and V is TRBV20-1, with D unresolved. The germline gives CDR1 DFQATT, CDR2 SNEGSKA (reference sequence). V dropped 6 bases and J dropped 5 bases, with 18 bases sitting between them. The CDR3 is 14 residues long. The CDR3 sequence is CSARGPTPGDTQYF. DNA of the CDR3: TGCAGTGCACGAGGCCCTACACCTGGAGATACGCAGTATTTT.

This clonotype was picked up many times. The chain has TRBV7-2 and TRBJ2-1, with 13 bases aligning to TRBD2. In germline, CDR1 is SGHTA, CDR2 FQGNSA. This CDR3 has 16 residues. Trimming removed 4 bases from V and 7 bases from J; junction bases left unmatched: 7. The CDR3 bases are TGTGCCAGCAGCTCACCGGGACTAGCGGGAACTAATGAGCAGTTCTTC. Translating it yields CASSSPGLAGTNEQFF.

The chain employs TRBV20-1 and TRBJ1-3; D possibly corresponds to TRBD1 (6 bases). This CDR3 spans 13 amino acids. Per the germline V gene, CDR1 is DFQATT and CDR2 is SNEGSKA (reference sequence). The V gene lost 4 bases and the J gene lost 3 bases, with 10 bases spanning the gap. CDR3 sequence reads: CSANGDNGNTIYF. CDR3 nucleotide sequence: TGCAGTGCTAACGGGGACAATGGAAACACCATATATTTT.

This clonotype was observed at least ten times. The chain employs TRBV12-3 or TRBV12-4 and TRBJ2-7; weak D call: TRBD2 (5 bases). V gave up 3 bases and J gave up 5 bases, with 11 bases separating them. This CDR3 has 13 residues. The CDR3 protein is CASSFPGSNEQYF. In DNA form, the CDR3 reads TGTGCCAGCAGTTTCCCGGGATCTAACGAGCAGTACTTC.

Only a few counts were recorded for this clonotype. The rearrangement links TRBV5-1 to TRBJ2-1; D may be TRBD1 or TRBD2 (5 bases each). Per the germline V gene, CDR1 is SGHRS and CDR2 is YFSETQ. V was shortened by 4 bases and J by 6 bases, with 17 bases between the two germline ends. The CDR3 is made up of 15 amino acids. The CDR3 region has the DNA TGCGCCAGCAGCAGACGTCTGGGGGAAGGCAATGAGCAGTTCTTC. Translation gives CASSRRLGEGNEQFF.

J is TRBJ2-7 and V is TRBV20-1, with D possibly matching TRBD1 (6 bases). The CDR3 is 13 amino acids. Per the germline V gene, CDR1 is DFQATT and CDR2 is SNEGSKA (reference sequence). V gave up 6 bases and J gave up 7 bases, with 19 bases separating them. This chain's CDR3 is CSAPDRPLGEQYF. The DNA of the CDR3 is TGCAGTGCCCCGGACAGACCCCTGGGGGAGCAGTACTTC.

The sample holds many counts of this clonotype. The chain links TRBV4-1 to TRBJ2-1; a possible D gene is TRBD1 (6 bases). This CDR3 spans 16 amino acids. Trimming stripped 0 bases from V and 3 bases from J, with 12 bases between. Germline loops: CDR1 MGHRA, CDR2 YSYEKL. The CDR3 DNA follows: TGCGCCAGCAGCCAAGATTTGGGACAAGGCTACAATGAGCAGTTCTTC. The encoded protein is CASSQDLGQGYNEQFF.

This clonotype was picked up many times. The V gene is TRBV5-8, the J gene TRBJ2-7, with D possibly TRBD1 on 6 matching bases. The V end lost 0 bases, the J end lost 6 bases, and 13 bases lay between the germline ends. The CDR3 covers 14 residues. Germline V gene data show CDR1 as SGHTS and CDR2 as YDEGEE. This CDR3 is CASSLATGWGEQYF. The CDR3 DNA follows: TGTGCCAGCAGCTTGGCTACAGGGTGGGGCGAGCAGTACTTC.

The V gene is TRBV6-1, the J gene TRBJ2-4; D might be TRBD2 (5 bases). Per germline, CDR1 MNHNS and CDR2 SASEGT. The CDR3 runs to 16 residues. V lost 6 bases and J 0 bases, leaving 15 bases between the germline ends. CDR3 amino acids: CASSGGLILAKNIQYF. The DNA for the CDR3 is TGTGCCAGCAGCGGTGGACTGATACTAGCCAAAAACATTCAGTACTTC.

This clonotype showed up just a few times. This chain uses TRBV29-1 with TRBJ2-1; no clear D gene. Trimming pared 2 bases from V and 6 bases from J, leaving 8 bases between. Germline-derived CDR1 and CDR2 are SQVTM and ANQGSEA. This CDR3 region has 12 residues. This CDR3 is CSVERGGNEQFF. The CDR3 DNA reads TGCAGCGTTGAAAGAGGCGGCAATGAGCAGTTCTTC.